Only a few counts were recorded for the clone carrying this TCR beta chain. Its antigen is as yet unknown. As for time point: newly diagnosed GD, antithyroid drugs for less than 3 months. Following extraction of RNA from PBMCs, that RNA was used to make the TCR library. Doctors identified Graves' disease using the American Thyroid Association guidelines. Researchers made TCR beta libraries by using iRepertoire HTBI primers and running Arm-PCR on CDR3 regions. TCRdb reprocessed the multiplex PCR reads with MiXCR, giving one entry per CDR3 protein. The table records about 240,000 distinct CDR3 sequences, 20% of them present only once. The CDR3 sequence is 20 residues long. The ends were cut back, 0 bases at V and 0 bases at J, with 22 bases in the middle. Germline V gene data show CDR1 as MGHRA and CDR2 as YSYEKL. This sample was included in a study of regulatory T cells in long-lasting Graves disease.

The study, taken as a whole, reports: Public clonotype sharing was higher in persistent than newly diagnosed patients. TRBV28 was favored in persistent disease, as were TRBJ1-2 and TRBJ2-5. TCR diversity was lower in persistent than newly diagnosed Graves' disease.

The source was peripheral blood mononuclear cells (PBMCs), collected at new diagnosis, from a patient treated with antithyroid drugs. This clonotype originated in a female donor with Graves disease. The V and J genes are TRBV4-1 and TRBJ2-3; D perhaps matches TRBD1 (7 bases). The CDR3 DNA reads TGCGCCAGCAGCCAAGATCAGGCAGGGGGGTGGTCGACTAGCACAGATACGCAGTATTTT. Encoded protein: CASSQDQAGGWSTSTDTQYF.